These T cell receptor beta chains were read from a single sample in a study of T cell changes during pregnancy in multiple sclerosis. Profiling relied on immunoSEQ multiplex PCR, and the TCRdb table lists in-frame clones only, not all of them. The sample carries about 83,000 clones, around 93% recorded once. This sample comprised PBMCs, obtained in the first trimester of pregnancy. These receptors all stem from a female donor in good health, serving as a control in a pregnancy study. Some clones in this sample may be carry-over from other donors' samples. Both conserved end residues are part of each CDR3. The D gene is left open where the match is weak. The listing skips clone size in some rows; elsewhere it reads once, few, many or a size class.

D gene,clone size,V gene,J gene,CDR3 protein,CDR3 DNA
.,.,TRBV19,TRBJ2-3,CASTRGGLTDTQYF,TGTGCCAGTACTAGAGGCGGGCTCACAGATACGCAGTATTTT
TRBD1,.,TRBV4-2,TRBJ1-2,CASGPGQGTVYGYTF,TGTGCCAGCGGGCCGGGACAGGGGACGGTCTATGGCTACACCTTC
TRBD2,.,TRBV2,TRBJ2-5,CASSERRRGEETQYF,TGTGCCAGCAGTGAAAGGCGACGGGGGGAGGAGACCCAGTACTTC
.,.,TRBV6-5,TRBJ1-1,CASSAQLGGDTEAFF,TGTGCCAGCAGCGCGCAATTGGGGGGAGATACTGAAGCTTTCTTT
.,once,TRBV7-2,TRBJ2-3,CASSLYTDTQYF,TGTGCCAGCAGCCTATACACAGATACGCAGTATTTT
.,.,TRBV21-1,TRBJ2-7,CASSKERGQVDEQYF,TGTGCCAGCAGCAAAGAAAGGGGACAGGTAGACGAGCAGTACTTC
TRBD2,.,TRBV28,TRBJ2-2,CASSLAGGTGELFF,TGTGCCAGCAGTCTAGCGGGGGGCACCGGGGAGCTGTTTTTT
.,few,TRBV10-1,TRBJ1-6,CASSDRGNSPLHF,TGCGCCAGCAGTGACAGGGGTAATTCACCCCTCCACTTT
.,.,TRBV11-1,TRBJ1-3,CASKPESGNTIYF,TGTGCCAGCAAACCCGAGTCGGGAAACACCATATATTTT
TRBD1,.,TRBV15,TRBJ2-7,CATSRDRYYEQYF,TGTGCCACCAGCCGGGACAGGTACTACGAGCAGTACTTC
TRBD1,.,TRBV5-6,TRBJ1-6,CASSPPTGGKSPLHF,TGTGCCAGCAGTCCACCGACAGGGGGAAAATCACCCCTCCACTTT
.,.,TRBV4-1,TRBJ2-2,CASSQGSTGELFF,TGCGCCAGCAGCCAGGGGAGCACCGGGGAGCTGTTTTTT
TRBD1,.,TRBV6-5,TRBJ1-4,CASSYTGTGGDEKLFF,TGTGCCAGCAGTTACACCGGGACAGGGGGGGATGAAAAACTGTTTTTT
TRBD2,few,TRBV5-1,TRBJ2-7,CASSLGTSGGEQYF,TGCGCCAGCAGCTTGGGGACTAGCGGGGGAGAGCAGTACTTC
TRBD2,.,TRBV9,TRBJ2-3,CASSPRGGAADTQYF,TGTGCCAGCAGCCCGCGGGGGGGGGCGGCAGATACGCAGTATTTT
TRBD1,few,TRBV4-3,TRBJ2-2,CASSQDPGGTGELFF,TGCGCCAGCAGCCAAGATCCAGGGGGAACCGGGGAGCTGTTTTTT
TRBD1,.,TRBV11-2,TRBJ1-4,CASSLETGGEEKLFF,TGTGCCAGCAGCTTAGAGACAGGGGGCGAAGAAAAACTGTTTTTT
.,.,TRBV18,TRBJ1-1,CASSRTENTEAFF,TGTGCCAGCTCCCGGACAGAGAACACTGAAGCTTTCTTT
TRBD1,.,TRBV6-6,TRBJ2-5,CASSQGVPAETQYF,TGTGCCAGCAGTCAGGGGGTCCCTGCAGAGACCCAGTACTTC
TRBD2,.,TRBV5-1,TRBJ2-5,CASSLAGGREGTQYF,TGCGCCAGCAGCTTGGCCGGAGGCAGGGAGGGGACCCAGTACTTC
TRBD1,.,TRBV9,TRBJ2-5,CASSPGTGLGETQYF,TGTGCCAGCAGCCCCGGGACAGGTCTCGGGGAGACCCAGTACTTC
.,.,TRBV27,TRBJ2-7,CASSFGQGGYEQYF,TGTGCCAGCAGTTTCGGGCAGGGGGGCTACGAGCAGTACTTC
TRBD2,.,TRBV7-8,TRBJ2-3,CASSLARGERADTQYF,TGTGCCAGCAGCTTAGCCCGGGGGGAAAGAGCAGATACGCAGTATTTT
TRBD2,.,TRBV5-1,TRBJ2-3,CASSLGTSGPTDTQYF,TGCGCCAGCAGCTTAGGGACTAGCGGACCCACAGATACGCAGTATTTT
.,.,TRBV18,TRBJ1-1,CASSPNRDMNTEAFF,TGTGCCAGCTCACCAAACAGGGACATGAACACTGAAGCTTTCTTT
.,.,TRBV28,TRBJ1-3,CASSLLAGQSSGNTIYF,TGTGCCAGCAGTTTATTGGCGGGGCAGAGCTCTGGAAACACCATATATTTT
TRBD2,.,TRBV7-9,TRBJ2-1,CASSPGLAGLGYEQFF,TGTGCCAGCAGCCCGGGACTAGCGGGGTTAGGGTATGAGCAGTTCTTC
.,.,TRBV28,TRBJ2-2,CASNQGKVQGPELFF,TGTGCCAGCAACCAGGGCAAAGTTCAGGGTCCGGAGCTGTTTTTT
TRBD2,.,TRBV27,TRBJ2-1,CASRTSGGYNEQFF,TGTGCCAGCAGGACTAGCGGGGGTTACAATGAGCAGTTCTTC
.,.,TRBV28,TRBJ2-3,CASTSKGGGTDTQYF,TGTGCCAGCACCTCAAAAGGGGGTGGAACAGATACGCAGTATTTT
.,.,TRBV7-9,TRBJ1-5,CASSLGDKDSNNQPQHF,TGTGCCAGCAGCTTAGGGGACAAGGATTCTAACAATCAGCCCCAGCATTTT
.,.,TRBV5-1,TRBJ2-7,CASSITANSYEQYF,TGCGCCAGCAGCATAACTGCTAACTCCTACGAGCAGTACTTC
.,.,TRBV28,TRBJ2-7,CASSIQGYEQYF,TGTGCCAGCAGTATCCAGGGCTACGAGCAGTACTTC
.,once,TRBV7-9,TRBJ1-2,CASSSQGQAVYGYTF,TGTGCCAGCAGCTCGCAGGGGCAGGCGGTCTATGGCTACACCTTC
TRBD2,.,TRBV4-2,TRBJ2-1,CASSLGTRDSNEQFF,TGTGCCAGCAGCCTCGGGACTAGGGACTCCAATGAGCAGTTCTTC
.,.,TRBV5-1,TRBJ1-1,CASSYTGLSMNTEAFF,TGCGCCAGCAGCTACACGGGACTGTCTATGAACACTGAAGCTTTCTTT
.,.,TRBV6-5,TRBJ1-2,CASRPSGSDGYTF,TGTGCCAGCAGACCGTCAGGGTCGGATGGCTACACCTTC
TRBD1,.,TRBV28,TRBJ1-1,CASRDRVTEAFF,TGTGCCAGCCGAGACAGGGTCACTGAAGCTTTCTTT
.,.,TRBV25-1,TRBJ1-3,CASSTAGGNTIYF,TGTGCCAGCAGTACTGCGGGTGGAAACACCATATATTTT
TRBD1,once,TRBV19,TRBJ1-5,CASSSTGAQPQHF,TGTGCCAGTAGTTCGACAGGGGCCCAGCCCCAGCATTTT
TRBD1,.,TRBV7-2,TRBJ1-6,CASRFEGQGYNSPLHF,TGTGCCAGCAGGTTCGAGGGACAGGGCTATAATTCACCCCTCCACTTT
.,.,TRBV28,TRBJ1-3,CASISTAADGNTIYF,TGTGCCAGCATTTCAACAGCGGCTGATGGAAACACCATATATTTT
.,.,TRBV28,TRBJ1-2,CASSLPAGPPHYGYTF,TGTGCCAGCAGTTTACCGGCAGGGCCCCCCCACTATGGCTACACCTTC
.,.,TRBV2,TRBJ2-5,CASRAPRGRSGQETQYF,TGTGCCAGTCGGGCCCCGCGGGGGCGATCGGGTCAAGAGACCCAGTACTTC
.,.,TRBV2,TRBJ1-2,CASSSEGRYGYTF,TGTGCCAGCAGTTCTGAGGGTAGATATGGCTACACCTTC
TRBD1,.,TRBV28,TRBJ1-4,CASSSGTGGKKLFF,TGTGCCAGCAGTTCCGGGACAGGGGGGAAAAAACTGTTTTTT
TRBD2,.,TRBV15,TRBJ2-1,CATSRLAGEYNEQFF,TGTGCCACCAGCAGGTTGGCGGGAGAGTACAATGAGCAGTTCTTC
TRBD2,.,TRBV5-6,TRBJ2-3,CASSPPGLGHEDTQYF,TGTGCCAGCAGCCCCCCCGGACTAGGGCATGAGGATACGCAGTATTTT
.,.,TRBV28,TRBJ1-5,CASSFSNQPQHF,TGTGCCAGCAGTTTTTCAAATCAGCCCCAGCATTTT
.,.,TRBV6-4,TRBJ1-1,CASREQVNTEAFF,TGTGCCAGCAGGGAACAGGTGAACACTGAAGCTTTCTTT
TRBD2,once,TRBV10-3,TRBJ2-3,CAISVQGLAGGHTDTQYF,TGTGCCATCAGTGTGCAGGGACTAGCGGGGGGGCACACAGATACGCAGTATTTT
.,.,TRBV7-9,TRBJ1-2,CASSSLQGYGYTF,TGTGCCAGCAGCTCCTTACAGGGATACGGCTACACCTTC
TRBD1,.,TRBV2,TRBJ2-2,CASPTGITGELFF,TGTGCCAGCCCGACAGGGATCACCGGGGAGCTGTTTTTT
TRBD1,.,TRBV5-1,TRBJ2-7,CASKTAAPGTGYEQYF,TGCGCCAGCAAAACCGCTGCGCCCGGGACAGGGTACGAGCAGTACTTC
.,.,TRBV6-5,TRBJ2-5,CASSYRTQGTEKTQYF,TGTGCCAGCAGTTACCGGACCCAGGGGACCGAAAAGACCCAGTACTTC
.,.,TRBV28,TRBJ1-5,CASSLASDSNQPQHF,TGTGCCAGCAGTCTGGCCAGTGATAGCAATCAGCCCCAGCATTTT
.,.,TRBV19,TRBJ1-2,CASSIAGAINYGYTF,TGTGCCAGTAGTATCGCAGGGGCTATCAACTATGGCTACACCTTC
.,.,TRBV18,TRBJ2-5,CASSPMSPEETQYF,TGTGCCAGCTCACCTATGAGTCCGGAAGAGACCCAGTACTTC
.,.,TRBV10-3,TRBJ1-2,CAISVGRENYGYTF,TGTGCCATCAGTGTCGGCAGGGAAAACTATGGCTACACCTTC